Listed below are T cell receptor beta chains from one sample, sequenced in a study of blood T cell repertoires in COVID-19. Produced via immunoSEQ multiplex PCR; TCRdb's table is partial and in-frame only. Of just over 80,000 clones listed, around nine tenths are singletons. The sample consisted of PBMCs or T cells enriched from blood (not recorded which). These receptors all come from a woman between 45 and 60 years old with acute COVID-19. Both conserved end residues are part of each CDR3. The D gene is left open where the match is weak. The size of a clone is reported for some rows only, either as once, few or many, or as a class for expanded clones.

cdr3_length,j_call,v_call,d_call,clone_size,cdr3_nt,cdr3_aa
12,TRBJ2-7,TRBV10-3,TRBD2,.,TGTGCCATCAGTCTAGCGGGAGACGAGCAGTACTTC,CAISLAGDEQYF
15,TRBJ1-4,TRBV24-1,TRBD1,.,TGTGCCACCAGTGACCCCGGGACAGGGGGCGAAAAACTGTTTTTT,CATSDPGTGGEKLFF
16,TRBJ2-5,TRBV5-6,TRBD1,.,TGTGCCAGCAGCCTTAGACAGATACAGGGGCAAGAGACCCAGTACTTC,CASSLRQIQGQETQYF
14,TRBJ2-1,TRBV7-9,TRBD2,.,TGTGCCAGCAGCCCTGGACTAGATTACAATGAGCAGTTCTTC,CASSPGLDYNEQFF
16,TRBJ2-7,TRBV15,TRBD1,.,TGTGCCACCAGCATCCGGACAGGGGGAGAAGCTGGCGAGCAGTACTTC,CATSIRTGGEAGEQYF
16,TRBJ1-6,TRBV18,TRBD1,.,TGTGCCAGCTCACCGGGACAGGGGATCTATAATTCACCCCTCCACTTT,CASSPGQGIYNSPLHF
14,TRBJ1-1,TRBV5-1,.,.,TGCGCCAGCAGCTCGACGACAGGGAACACTGAAGCTTTCTTT,CASSSTTGNTEAFF
16,TRBJ1-1,TRBV11-1,.,.,TGTGCCAGCAGCTTGCGGGGAAGGGACCTGAACACTGAAGCTTTCTTT,CASSLRGRDLNTEAFF
18,TRBJ1-2,TRBV27,TRBD1,.,TGTGCCAGCGCCAAGTTTGGGGAGGACAGGCCCAGGGACTATGGCTACACCTTC,CASAKFGEDRPRDYGYTF
13,TRBJ2-3,TRBV5-5,.,.,TGTGCCAGCAGTCCTAGCGTTACAGATACGCAGTATTTT,CASSPSVTDTQYF
15,TRBJ1-5,TRBV6-1,TRBD1,once,TGTGCCAGCAGTGAACCAACAGGGGAATTTCAGCCCCAGCATTTT,CASSEPTGEFQPQHF
16,TRBJ1-3,TRBV7-2,TRBD1,.,TGTGCCAGCAGCCGCCCGGGACAGCTCTCTGGAAACACCATATATTTT,CASSRPGQLSGNTIYF
13,TRBJ1-2,TRBV5-1,.,.,TGCGCCAGCAGCTTGGACACTAACTATGGCTACACCTTC,CASSLDTNYGYTF
14,TRBJ1-1,TRBV7-6,.,.,TGTGCCAGCAGCTTAGCGGGTCGGGATGCTAAAGCTTTCTTT,CASSLAGRDAKAFF
18,TRBJ1-1,TRBV9,TRBD1,.,TGTGCCAGCAGCGTAGTGCCCTTAAAACACAGGGGGGGTACTGAAGCTTTCTTT,CASSVVPLKHRGGTEAFF
15,TRBJ1-2,TRBV4-2,.,.,TGTGCCAGCAGCCAAGTATCCGGGGTTACCTATGGCTACACCTTC,CASSQVSGVTYGYTF
15,TRBJ2-3,TRBV2,.,.,TGTGCCAGCAGTGAAGTTCCGGTTACGGGGTTCCCGCAGTATTTT,CASSEVPVTGFPQYF
13,TRBJ2-1,TRBV6-2/TRBV6-3,.,.,TGTGCCAGCAGTTTATTAGTTGGCAATGAGCAGTTCTTC,CASSLLVGNEQFF
16,TRBJ1-4,TRBV4-1,.,.,TGCGCCAGCAGCCTTTTGTTCAGAGGTACAAATGAAAAACTGTTTTTT,CASSLLFRGTNEKLFF
15,TRBJ1-5,TRBV6-6,.,.,TGTGCCAGCAGTTACTCGCAGGGGAGCAATCAGCCCCAGCATTTT,CASSYSQGSNQPQHF
14,TRBJ2-3,TRBV2,TRBD2,once,TGTGCCAGCAGTTTCACGGGAGGGGAGGATACGCAGTATTTT,CASSFTGGEDTQYF
16,TRBJ1-1,TRBV7-2,TRBD1,.,TGTGCCAGCAGCTTACGGACAGGGGGCGATAGCACTGAAGCTTTCTTT,CASSLRTGGDSTEAFF
12,TRBJ1-5,TRBV6-5,.,few,TGTGCCAGCAACGGGATAAATCAGCCCCAGCATTTT,CASNGINQPQHF
14,TRBJ2-7,TRBV25-1,.,few,TGTGCCAGCAGTGAATGGAACAGGCCCTACGAGCAGTACTTC,CASSEWNRPYEQYF
17,TRBJ2-1,TRBV5-1,TRBD2,.,TGCGCCAGCAGCCCCCATTGGGCGCGGGAGTTTCCGGATGAGCAGTTCTTC,CASSPHWAREFPDEQFF
15,TRBJ2-1,TRBV7-8,TRBD1,once,TGTGCCAGCAGCCCAAGGACAGGGGCCTACAATGAGCAGTTCTTC,CASSPRTGAYNEQFF
13,TRBJ1-1,TRBV6-2/TRBV6-3,.,.,TGTGCCAGCAGTACCCCCGGAGCAACTGAAGCTTTCTTT,CASSTPGATEAFF
17,TRBJ2-1,TRBV28,TRBD2,.,TGTGCCAGCACCGTAGCGGGAGGGCGGTTGGGCTACAATGAGCAGTTCTTC,CASTVAGGRLGYNEQFF
14,TRBJ2-7,TRBV7-9,.,.,TGTGCCAGCAGCTTACACGGGATCCTCTACGAGCAGTACTTC,CASSLHGILYEQYF
17,TRBJ2-3,TRBV29-1,TRBD2,.,TGCAGCGTGGCGGGGGGAAGTAGCGGGAGTTGGGCAGATACGCAGTATTTT,CSVAGGSSGSWADTQYF
15,TRBJ1-1,TRBV5-1,.,.,TGCGCCAGCAGCTTGGATTGGGCAAGAAACACTGAAGCTTTCTTT,CASSLDWARNTEAFF
17,TRBJ2-1,TRBV9,.,.,TGTGCCCGCAGCGGAACGAGGGGGGGAGGGTCCTACAATGAGCAGTTCTTC,CARSGTRGGGSYNEQFF
17,TRBJ1-5,TRBV19,.,.,TGTGCCAGTAGTCCGTGGGGGGGGGTAAGGGACAATCAGCCCCAGCATTTT,CASSPWGGVRDNQPQHF
17,TRBJ1-2,TRBV21-1,.,.,TGTGCCAGCAGCAGACCCTCGGGACAGGGGACGCACTATGGCTACACCTTC,CASSRPSGQGTHYGYTF
17,TRBJ1-1,TRBV7-2,TRBD1,.,TGTGCCAGCAGCTTAGCGAGCCGGACAGGGGGGAACACTGAAGCTTTCTTT,CASSLASRTGGNTEAFF
16,TRBJ2-5,TRBV5-6,TRBD2,.,TGTGCCAGCAGCTCTCAACTAGCGGGAGGGAGAGAGACCCAGTACTTC,CASSSQLAGGRETQYF
14,TRBJ1-1,TRBV3-1/TRBV3-2,TRBD1,.,TGTGCCAGCAGGTTACAGGGGGCACGGACTGAAGCTTTCTTT,CASRLQGARTEAFF
13,TRBJ2-7,TRBV5-5,TRBD2,few,TGTGCCAGCAGCTTTAGCGGGAAGGGAGAGCAGTACTTC,CASSFSGKGEQYF
15,TRBJ1-1,TRBV19,TRBD1,.,TGTGCCAGTAGTAAGCGGACAGGGTTGAACACTGAAGCTTTCTTT,CASSKRTGLNTEAFF
14,TRBJ2-7,TRBV7-9,TRBD2,.,TGTGCCAGCAGCTTAGACGGGGAGGGCGACGAGCAGTACTTC,CASSLDGEGDEQYF
12,TRBJ2-7,TRBV2,.,.,TGTGCCAGCAATACAGAGACCTACGAGCAGTACTTC,CASNTETYEQYF
16,TRBJ2-2,TRBV14,TRBD1,.,TGTGCCAGCAGGGATGGGAACAGGGGCGGAACCGGGGAGCTGTTTTTT,CASRDGNRGGTGELFF
16,TRBJ1-6,TRBV13,TRBD1,.,TGTGCCAGCAGCACGCTAGACAGGGGTAGGAATTCACCCCTCCACTTT,CASSTLDRGRNSPLHF
18,TRBJ2-3,TRBV6-6,TRBD2,few,TGTGCCAGCAGTCGCGTAGGGACTAGCGGGAGTGGCACAGATACGCAGTATTTT,CASSRVGTSGSGTDTQYF
13,TRBJ1-1,TRBV29-1,.,.,TGCAGCGTTGGACCTCAGGGTGGCGCTGAAGCTTTCTTT,CSVGPQGGAEAFF
19,TRBJ2-1,TRBV6-2/TRBV6-3,TRBD2,.,TGTGCCAGCAGTTACTCCGGACTAGCGGGAGAGGTAGCGGCCAATGAGCAGTTCTTC,CASSYSGLAGEVAANEQFF
14,TRBJ1-3,TRBV5-1,TRBD1,.,TGCGCCAGCAGCCAAATGGGACAGGGAAACACCATATATTTT,CASSQMGQGNTIYF
17,TRBJ2-2,TRBV6-2/TRBV6-3,TRBD1,.,TGTGCCAGCAGTTACCTGACAGGGGGCCCCGATTCCGGGGAGCTGTTTTTT,CASSYLTGGPDSGELFF
14,TRBJ1-6,TRBV5-1,TRBD1,.,TGCGCCAGCAGCTTGGCCCTACAGGGGTCACCCCTCCACTTT,CASSLALQGSPLHF
17,TRBJ2-7,TRBV21-1,.,.,TGTGCCAGCAGCAAATCCCGAGGACAGGGGGACTTATACGAGCAGTACTTC,CASSKSRGQGDLYEQYF
19,TRBJ2-3,TRBV7-8,TRBD2,.,TGTGCCAGCAGCTCCCCGGAGGGGGAACGGACTAGCGGGACAGATACGCAGTATTTT,CASSSPEGERTSGTDTQYF
21,TRBJ2-1,TRBV4-1,.,.,TGCGCCAGCAGCCAAGAACACCCACCCTTAGGGGGAGGGCCGAAGGCTTATGAGCAGTTCTTC,CASSQEHPPLGGGPKAYEQFF
16,TRBJ2-7,TRBV4-1,TRBD2,.,TGCGCCAGCAGCTTCAGGGAAGCGGGAGGGCCGGGGGAGCAGTACTTC,CASSFREAGGPGEQYF
14,TRBJ1-1,TRBV14,TRBD1,.,TGTGCCAGCAGCCTTATGACAGGGATCACTGAAGCTTTCTTT,CASSLMTGITEAFF
18,TRBJ2-7,TRBV29-1,TRBD2,.,TGCAGCGTTGAGGTGGGCTGGCTAGCGGGAGAGAGCTCCTACGAGCAGTACTTC,CSVEVGWLAGESSYEQYF
13,TRBJ2-3,TRBV29-1,TRBD1,.,TGCAGCACAAGACAGGGGAACACAGATACGCAGTATTTT,CSTRQGNTDTQYF
18,TRBJ2-2,TRBV4-2,TRBD2,.,TGTGCCAGCAGCCAAGAAATGAGCGGGAGCAATTGGGCCGGGGAGCTGTTTTTT,CASSQEMSGSNWAGELFF